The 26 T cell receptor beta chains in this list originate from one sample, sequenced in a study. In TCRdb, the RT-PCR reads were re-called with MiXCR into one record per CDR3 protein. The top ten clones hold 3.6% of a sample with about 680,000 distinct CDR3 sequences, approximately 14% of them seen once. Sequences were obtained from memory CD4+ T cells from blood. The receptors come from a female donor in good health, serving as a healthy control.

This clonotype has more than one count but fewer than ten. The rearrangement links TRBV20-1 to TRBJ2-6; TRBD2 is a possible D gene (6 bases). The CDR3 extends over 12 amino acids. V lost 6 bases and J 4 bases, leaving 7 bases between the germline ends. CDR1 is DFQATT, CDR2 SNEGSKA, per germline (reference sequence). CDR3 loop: CSAAGGANVLTF. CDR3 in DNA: TGCAGTGCCGCGGGGGGGGCCAACGTCCTGACTTTC.

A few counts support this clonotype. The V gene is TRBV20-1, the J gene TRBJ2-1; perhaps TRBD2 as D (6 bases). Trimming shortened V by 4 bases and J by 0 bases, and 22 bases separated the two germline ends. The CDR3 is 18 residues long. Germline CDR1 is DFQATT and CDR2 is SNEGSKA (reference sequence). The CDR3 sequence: CSAMVGVALTSSYNEQFF. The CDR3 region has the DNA TGCAGTGCTATGGTGGGAGTAGCGTTGACTAGCTCCTACAATGAGCAGTTCTTC.

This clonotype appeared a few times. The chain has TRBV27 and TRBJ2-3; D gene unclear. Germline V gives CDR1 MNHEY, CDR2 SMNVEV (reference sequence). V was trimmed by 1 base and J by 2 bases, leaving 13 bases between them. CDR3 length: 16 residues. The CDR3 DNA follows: TGTGCCAGCAGTTTATTCGCCAGGAGCCTCACAGATACGCAGTATTTT. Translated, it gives CASSLFARSLTDTQYF.

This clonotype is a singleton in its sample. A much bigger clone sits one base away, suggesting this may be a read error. The CDR3 region has the DNA TGTGCCAACAAAAAACAGGGGGCGGCTAACTATGGCTACACCTTC. Encoded protein: CANKKQGAANYGYTF. The chain carries TRBV12-3 or TRBV12-4 and TRBJ1-2, with 9 bases identical to TRBD1. The CDR3 totals 15 residues. J was trimmed by 0 bases and V by 10 bases; bases with no gene match: 9.

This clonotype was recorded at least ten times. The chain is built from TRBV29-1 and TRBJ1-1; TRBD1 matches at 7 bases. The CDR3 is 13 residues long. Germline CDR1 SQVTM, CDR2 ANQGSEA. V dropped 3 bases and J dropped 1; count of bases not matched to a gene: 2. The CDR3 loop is CSVDGTANTEAFF. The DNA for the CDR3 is TGCAGCGTTGATGGGACAGCGAACACTGAAGCTTTCTTT.

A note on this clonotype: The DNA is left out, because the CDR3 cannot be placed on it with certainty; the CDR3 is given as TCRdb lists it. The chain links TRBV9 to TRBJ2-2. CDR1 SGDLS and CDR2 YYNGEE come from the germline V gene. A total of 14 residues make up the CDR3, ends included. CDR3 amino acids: CASSVDFGAGELFF.

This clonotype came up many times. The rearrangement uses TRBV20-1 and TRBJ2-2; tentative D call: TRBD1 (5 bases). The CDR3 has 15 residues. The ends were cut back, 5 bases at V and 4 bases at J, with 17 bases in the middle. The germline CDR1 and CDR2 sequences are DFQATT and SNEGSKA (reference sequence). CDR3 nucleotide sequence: TGCAGTGCTGGCCCGGCAGGGAAGGGCACCGGGGAGCTGTTTTTT. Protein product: CSAGPAGKGTGELFF.

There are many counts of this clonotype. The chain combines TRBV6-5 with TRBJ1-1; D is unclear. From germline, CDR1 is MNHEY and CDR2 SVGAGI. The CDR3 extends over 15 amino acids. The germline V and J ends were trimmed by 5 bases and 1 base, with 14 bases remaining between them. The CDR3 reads CASSPSRRANTEAFF. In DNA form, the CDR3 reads TGTGCCAGCAGTCCCTCCCGACGGGCGAACACTGAAGCTTTCTTT.

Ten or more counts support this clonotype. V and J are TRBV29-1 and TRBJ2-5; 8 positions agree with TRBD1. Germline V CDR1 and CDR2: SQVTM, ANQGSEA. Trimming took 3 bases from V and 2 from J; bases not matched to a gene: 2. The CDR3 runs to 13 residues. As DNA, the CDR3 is TGCAGCGTTGAGGGACAGGAACAAGAGACCCAGTACTTC. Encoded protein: CSVEGQEQETQYF.

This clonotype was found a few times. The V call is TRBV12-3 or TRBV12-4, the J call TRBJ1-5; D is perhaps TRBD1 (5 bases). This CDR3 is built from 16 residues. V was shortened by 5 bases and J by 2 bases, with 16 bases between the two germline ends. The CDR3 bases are TGTGCCAGCAGTCTAGGTCAGGGAGAGGGCAATCAGCCCCAGCATTTT. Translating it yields CASSLGQGEGNQPQHF.

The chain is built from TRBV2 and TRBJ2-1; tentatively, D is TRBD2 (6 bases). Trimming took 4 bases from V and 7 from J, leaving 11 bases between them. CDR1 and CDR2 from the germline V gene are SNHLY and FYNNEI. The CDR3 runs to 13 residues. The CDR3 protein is CASSGSRGNEQFF. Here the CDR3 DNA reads TGTGCCAGCAGTGGATCTCGGGGGAATGAGCAGTTCTTC.

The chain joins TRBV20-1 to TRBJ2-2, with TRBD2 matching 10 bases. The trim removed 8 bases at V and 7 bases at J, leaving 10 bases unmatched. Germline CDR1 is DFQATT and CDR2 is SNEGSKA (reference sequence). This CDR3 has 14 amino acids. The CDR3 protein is CSTSGLAVNGELFF. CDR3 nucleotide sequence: TGCAGTACCAGTGGACTAGCGGTTAACGGGGAGCTGTTTTTT.

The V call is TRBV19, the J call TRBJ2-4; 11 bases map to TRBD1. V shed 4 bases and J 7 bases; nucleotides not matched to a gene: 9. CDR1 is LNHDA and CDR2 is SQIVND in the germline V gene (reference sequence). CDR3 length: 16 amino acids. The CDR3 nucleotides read TGTGCCAGTAGTACAAAAGGACAGGGGGCGCGGAACATTCAGTACTTC. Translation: CASSTKGQGARNIQYF. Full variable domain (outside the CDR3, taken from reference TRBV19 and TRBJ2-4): DGGITQSPKYLFRKEGQNVTLSCEQNLNHDAMYWYRQDPGQGLRLIYYSQIVNDFQKGDIAEGYSVSREKKESFPLTVTSAQKNPTAFYLCASSTKGQGARNIQYFGAGTRLSVL.

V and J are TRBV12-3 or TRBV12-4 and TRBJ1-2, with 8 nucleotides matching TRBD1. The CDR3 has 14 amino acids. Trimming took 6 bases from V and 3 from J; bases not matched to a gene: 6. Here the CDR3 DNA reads TGTGCCAGCAGACGGGGACAGGAGGACTATGGCTACACCTTC. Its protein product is CASRRGQEDYGYTF.

CDR3 in amino acids: CAITDTRDAGNTIYF. In nucleotides, the CDR3 is TGTGCCATCACAGATACACGGGACGCTGGAAACACCATATATTTT. This rearrangement joins TRBV10-3 to TRBJ1-3; a possible D gene is TRBD1 (5 bases). Trimming cost V 7 bases and J 2 bases, with 15 bases left between them. This CDR3 is 15 amino acids long. Germline assignment: CDR1 ENHRY and CDR2 SYGVKD.

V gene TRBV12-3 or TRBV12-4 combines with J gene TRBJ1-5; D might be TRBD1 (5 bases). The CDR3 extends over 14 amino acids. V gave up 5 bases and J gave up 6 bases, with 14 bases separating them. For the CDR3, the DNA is TGTGCCAGCAGTAGGTCAGGGCTAGGTCAGCCCCAGCATTTT. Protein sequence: CASSRSGLGQPQHF.

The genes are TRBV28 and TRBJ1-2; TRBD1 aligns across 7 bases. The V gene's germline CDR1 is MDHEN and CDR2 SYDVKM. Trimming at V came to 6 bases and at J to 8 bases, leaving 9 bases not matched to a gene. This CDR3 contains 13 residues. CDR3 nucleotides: TGTGCCAGCAGCCTCAGAAGGGGGCAAGGCTACACCTTC. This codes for CASSLRRGQGYTF.

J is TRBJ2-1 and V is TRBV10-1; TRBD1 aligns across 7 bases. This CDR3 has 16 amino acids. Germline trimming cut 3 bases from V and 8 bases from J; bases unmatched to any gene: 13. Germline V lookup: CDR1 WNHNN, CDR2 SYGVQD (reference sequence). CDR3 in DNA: TGCGCCAGCAGTGAAGCCCGAGGCAGGGGGTTCGATGAGCAGTTCTTC. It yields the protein CASSEARGRGFDEQFF.

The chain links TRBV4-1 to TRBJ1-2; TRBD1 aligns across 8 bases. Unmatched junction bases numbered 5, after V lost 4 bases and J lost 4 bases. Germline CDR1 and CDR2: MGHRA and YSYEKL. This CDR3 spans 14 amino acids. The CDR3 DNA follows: TGCGCCAGCAGCCCGGGACAGGCTGTCTATGGCTACACCTTC. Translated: CASSPGQAVYGYTF.

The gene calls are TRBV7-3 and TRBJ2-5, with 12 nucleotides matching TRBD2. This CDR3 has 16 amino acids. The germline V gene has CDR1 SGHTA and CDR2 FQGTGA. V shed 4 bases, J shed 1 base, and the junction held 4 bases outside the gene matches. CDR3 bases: TGTGCCAGCAGCTACACTAGCGGGAGGAGCCAAGAGACCCAGTACTTC. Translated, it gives CASSYTSGRSQETQYF.

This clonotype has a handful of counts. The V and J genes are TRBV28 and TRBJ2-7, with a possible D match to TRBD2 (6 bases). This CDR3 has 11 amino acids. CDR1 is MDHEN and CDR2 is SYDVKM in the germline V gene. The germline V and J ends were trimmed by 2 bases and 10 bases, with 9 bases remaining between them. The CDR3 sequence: CASSLLGGQYF. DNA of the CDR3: TGTGCCAGCAGTTTACTGGGGGGACAGTACTTC.

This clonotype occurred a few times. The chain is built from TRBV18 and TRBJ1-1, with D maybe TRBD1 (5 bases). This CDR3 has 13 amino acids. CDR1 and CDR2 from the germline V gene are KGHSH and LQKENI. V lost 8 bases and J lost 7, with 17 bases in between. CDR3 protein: CASSQARAGEAFF. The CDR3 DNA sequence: TGTGCCAGCAGCCAAGCCAGGGCTGGTGAAGCTTTCTTT. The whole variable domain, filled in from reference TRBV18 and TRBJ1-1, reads NAGVMQNPRHLVRRRGQEARLRCSPMKGHSHVYWYRQLPEEGLKFMVYLQKENIIDESGMPKERFSAEFPKEGPSILRIQQVVRGDSAAYFCASSQARAGEAFFGQGTRLTVV.

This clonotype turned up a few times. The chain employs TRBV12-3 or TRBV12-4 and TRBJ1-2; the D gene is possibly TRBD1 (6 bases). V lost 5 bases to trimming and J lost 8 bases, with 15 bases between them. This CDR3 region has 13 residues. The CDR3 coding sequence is TGTGCCAGCAGTCCACTTAACGGGGGCGGCTACACCTTC. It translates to CASSPLNGGGYTF.

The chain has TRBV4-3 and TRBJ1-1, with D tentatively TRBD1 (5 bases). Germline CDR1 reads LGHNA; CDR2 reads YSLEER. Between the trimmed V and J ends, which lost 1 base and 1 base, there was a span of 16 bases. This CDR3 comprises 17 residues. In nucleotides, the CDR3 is TGCGCCAGCAGCCAAGTCCTTGAGGGGATGGAGAACACTGAAGCTTTCTTT. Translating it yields CASSQVLEGMENTEAFF.

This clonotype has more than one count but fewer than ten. CDR3 residues: CAIKMRTPGQGYEQYF. DNA for the CDR3: TGTGCCATCAAAATGCGGACCCCGGGACAGGGGTACGAGCAGTACTTC. The chain is built from TRBV24-1 and TRBJ2-7; 10 nucleotides line up with TRBD1. The CDR3 runs 16 residues. The J segment lost 4 bases and the V segment lost 11 bases, leaving 16 bases of the junction unmatched. Germline V CDR1 and CDR2: KGHDR, SFDVKD.

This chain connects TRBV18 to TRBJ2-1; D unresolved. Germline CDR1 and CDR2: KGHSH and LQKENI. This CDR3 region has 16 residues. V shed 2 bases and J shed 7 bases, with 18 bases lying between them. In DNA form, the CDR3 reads TGTGCCAGCTCACCAGTCGATAGTTACGGTATGAATGAGCAGTTCTTC. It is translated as CASSPVDSYGMNEQFF.